The present T cell receptor (beta chain) was sequenced within a study of blood T cell repertoires in COVID-19. Generated by immunoSEQ multiplex PCR, the TCRdb table keeps only in-frame clones and is missing some. The table includes fewer than 200,000 clones, over 80% detected once. This clone was recorded only once. Followed over time, Seattle patients had been enrolled while infection was active. The trim removed 4 bases at V and 4 bases at J, leaving 4 bases unmatched. Looked up from germline, CDR1 is SGHRS and CDR2 is YFSETQ. CDR3 size: 16 residues. The sample comprised peripheral blood. The TCR was taken from a woman aged 60-75 years with COVID-19, enrolled during active disease. The V gene is TRBV5-1, the J gene TRBJ2-2, with TRBD2 identical over 13 bases. The CDR3 DNA is TGCGCCAGCAGCGGTCGACTAGCGGGAGGCACCGGGGAGCTGTTTTTT. Translated, it gives CASSGRLAGGTGELFF.